Listed below are T cell receptor beta chains from one sample, sequenced in a study of cytomegalovirus exposure and HLA in healthy donors. Clones were read by immunoSEQ multiplex PCR, and TCRdb kept only the in-frame ones, dropping some. The sample records roughly 190,000 clones, 60% to 80% being singletons. The material sequenced was PBMCs. Receptors were obtained from a woman in her thirties in good health and CMV-seropositive. Both conserved end residues are part of each CDR3. A D gene is named only where the DNA matches it firmly. Clone size is stated in some rows and not others, as once, few, many or a class when expanded.

v_call,d_call,j_call,clone_size,cdr3_nt,cdr3_aa
TRBV29-1,TRBD2,TRBJ2-1,.,TGCAGCGTTGCAGGGACTAGCGGGAGTTTCTATGAGCAGTTCTTC,CSVAGTSGSFYEQFF
TRBV4-1,.,TRBJ2-1,.,TGCGCCAGCAGCCAAGATGGAGAAGACGAGCAGTTCTTC,CASSQDGEDEQFF
TRBV7-8,.,TRBJ2-5,.,TGTGCCAGCAGCCCGACTGGGTACCAAGAGACCCAGTACTTC,CASSPTGYQETQYF
TRBV6-5,.,TRBJ1-1,.,TGTGCCAGCAGTTACATGGGGGGGGTGAACACTGAAGCTTTCTTT,CASSYMGGVNTEAFF
TRBV10-3,TRBD1,TRBJ2-5,.,TGTGCCATCAGGGGGGACAGGGGAGAGACCCAGTACTTC,CAIRGDRGETQYF
TRBV10-1,.,TRBJ2-3,few,TGCGCCAGCAGTGAGTCGTTCCGTTTGGATACGCAGTATTTT,CASSESFRLDTQYF
TRBV7-8,.,TRBJ2-3,.,TGTGCCAGCAGCTTAGGTCGGCAGGGGATAAGTACGCAGTATTTT,CASSLGRQGISTQYF
TRBV6-1,.,TRBJ1-2,few,TGTGCCAGCAGTGAAGAGGGAGCAGCTAACTATGGCTACACCTTC,CASSEEGAANYGYTF
TRBV9,.,TRBJ2-3,.,TGTGCCAGCGGGGTAGCTTTAGTCACAGATACGCAGTATTTT,CASGVALVTDTQYF
TRBV4-1,TRBD2,TRBJ2-2,.,TGCGCCAGCAGCCAATTTATAGCGGGAGGGTCCACCGGGGAGCTGTTTTTT,CASSQFIAGGSTGELFF
TRBV6-4,.,TRBJ2-2,.,TGTGCCAGCAGTGACTCTTCGGCCGGGGAGCTGTTTTTT,CASSDSSAGELFF
TRBV19,TRBD2,TRBJ2-2,.,TGTGCCAGTAGTCTCTTAGCGGGAATGGGTACCGGGGAGCTGTTTTTT,CASSLLAGMGTGELFF
TRBV9,.,TRBJ1-1,.,TGTGCCAGCAGCGTAGTCGGGGTTAGGAACACTGAAGCTTTCTTT,CASSVVGVRNTEAFF
TRBV2,TRBD2,TRBJ2-7,.,TGTGCCAGCATGGCGGATCCGGGACTAAGCTACGAGCAGTACTTC,CASMADPGLSYEQYF
TRBV7-2,.,TRBJ1-3,few,TGTGCCAGCAGCCCCCAAAGGGGTGGAAACACCATATATTTT,CASSPQRGGNTIYF
TRBV27,.,TRBJ2-2,.,TGTGCCAGCAGTCTAGGTGTATTTGGTAGGCCCCACACCGGGGAGCTGTTTTTT,CASSLGVFGRPHTGELFF
TRBV29-1,TRBD1,TRBJ2-7,.,TGCAGCGGGGGCCGGGACAGGGGCTACGAGCAGTACTTC,CSGGRDRGYEQYF
TRBV4-2,TRBD2,TRBJ2-2,.,TGTGCCAGCAGCCAAGCGGCTAGCGGAAACACCGGGGAGCTGTTTTTT,CASSQAASGNTGELFF
TRBV9,TRBD2,TRBJ2-1,.,TGTGCCAGCAGCGCGGGGGAGGGGAGGGAGCAGTTCTTC,CASSAGEGREQFF
TRBV28,.,TRBJ1-5,.,TGTGCCAGCAGTTTGTTCAGGGTAAATCAGCCCCAGCATTTT,CASSLFRVNQPQHF
TRBV6-6,TRBD1,TRBJ1-2,.,TGTGCCAGCAGTTCTCTATCAGGGGGGCGTGGCTACACCTTC,CASSSLSGGRGYTF
TRBV2,TRBD2,TRBJ2-7,few,TGTGCCAGCAAACCGGGACTAGCGGGGACCTACGAGCAGTACTTC,CASKPGLAGTYEQYF
TRBV28,TRBD1,TRBJ1-2,few,TGTGCCAGCAGCCCTTGGGACAGGGAGATTAACTATGGCTACACCTTC,CASSPWDREINYGYTF
TRBV13,TRBD1,TRBJ2-1,few,TGTGCCAGCAGCCCTAGGGGGCTGCGGTCAAATGAGCAGTTCTTC,CASSPRGLRSNEQFF
TRBV10-2,.,TRBJ2-7,.,TGCGCCAGCAGTGAGTTCGTCTCCTACGAGCAGTACTTC,CASSEFVSYEQYF
TRBV11-2,.,TRBJ2-7,.,TGTGCCAGCAGCTTCGACCCCGGGGGTTACGAGCAGTACTTC,CASSFDPGGYEQYF
TRBV5-1,TRBD2,TRBJ2-3,few,TGCGCCAGCAGCCAGGGACTAGCGCCGAGATCAGATACGCAGTATTTT,CASSQGLAPRSDTQYF
TRBV11-2,TRBD1,TRBJ1-5,.,TGTGCCAGCAGCTTAGAGGGACAGGGGGCCGGGGGTCAGCCCCAGCATTTT,CASSLEGQGAGGQPQHF
TRBV28,.,TRBJ1-2,.,TGTGCCAGCAGTTTCCGGGGTGGGAATGGCTACACCTTC,CASSFRGGNGYTF
TRBV21-1,.,TRBJ2-7,.,TGTGCCAGCAGCAAACCTGGACAGGGGCTCTCCTACGAGCAGTACTTC,CASSKPGQGLSYEQYF
TRBV5-1,.,TRBJ2-5,few,TGCGCCAGCAGCTTGGTCGGGGAAAAAGAGACCCAGTACTTC,CASSLVGEKETQYF
TRBV7-8,TRBD1,TRBJ1-5,few,TGTGCCAGCAGCCGAACCTACCGGGACAGTCAATCAGCAAAACAGCATTTT,CASSRTYRDSQSAKQHF
TRBV7-9,TRBD2,TRBJ2-7,.,TGTTCCAGCAGCCCTACAGGGACTAGCGGGAGGAGCTACGAGCAGTACTTC,CSSSPTGTSGRSYEQYF
TRBV18,.,TRBJ2-7,.,TGTGCCAGCTCAGTAGGGACATTGGGTTCTCTCGAGCAGTACTTC,CASSVGTLGSLEQYF
TRBV13,TRBD1,TRBJ2-7,.,TGTGCCAGCAGCCTCCCCGGGACAGACGAGCAGTACTTC,CASSLPGTDEQYF
TRBV6-5,.,TRBJ1-5,.,TGTGCCAGCACGGGAGGCAATCAGCCCCAGCATTTT,CASTGGNQPQHF
TRBV5-1,TRBD2,TRBJ2-3,.,TGCGCCAGCAAATTGGTAGCGGGACGCACAGATACGCAGTATTTT,CASKLVAGRTDTQYF